This record concerns one TCR beta chain sequence. The junction and the germline gene differ at one end; a read error may be behind it. The CDR3 is made up of 13 amino acids. Germline V gives CDR1 MNHEY, CDR2 SVGAGI. The record originates from a study of tumor and adjacent non-tumor tissue in lung cancer. The template was RNA from unsorted bulk tissue. Three rounds of nested PCR, following a modified ARM-PCR protocol, produced the TCRbeta library. TCRdb independently ran MiXCR on the multiplex PCR reads; one entry per CDR3 protein. The sample records 70,000 to 90,000 distinct CDR3 sequences, around 74% being singletons.

The J gene is TRBJ1-2, the V gene TRBV6-5; a weak D match, TRBD1 (6 bases). The source of this sequence is a woman in her 50s with non-small cell lung cancer. Specimen: lung tumor tissue. CDR3 sequence (DNA): TGTGCCAACAGGGCCGGGACAAACTATGACTACGCCTTC. This encodes CANRAGTNYDYAF.